This section outlines one TCR beta chain sequence together with its context. Its antigen is undetermined. Per the germline V gene, CDR1 is KGHDR and CDR2 is SFDVKD. This CDR3 is 14 amino acids long. Beta-chain TCR cDNA was generated via 5'RACE template switching with UMIs. TCRdb reprocessed the 5' RACE reads and reports one entry per CDR3 protein, with no DNA. The data include some 460,000 distinct CDR3 sequences; the top ten clones carry almost 1.5%. This record belongs to a study of T cells expressing NK-cell markers. Study-level background: Most of the eight sequenced donors tested HCMV-seropositive; one tested seronegative. Notes on the study in general: Dominant NKG2C+ clonotypes accounted for about 1.0-8% of CD8+ T cells in several donors.

The sequence was obtained from a woman aged 50 to 60 in good health. The rearrangement uses TRBV24-1 and TRBJ1-3. Sequencing was carried out using blood T cells: a sorted CD56 or NKG2C T cell subset, CD4+ or CD8+ T cells, or bulk PBMC T cells (not recorded which). CDR3 amino acids: CATSDGYSGNTIYF.